The clone carrying this TCR beta chain has just a few counts. Isolation of CD4+ naive, central memory, regulatory and stem cell-like memory cells was achieved by sorting via CD45RO/CCR7/CD25/CD127/CD95/CD27. This entry comes from a study of beta chain features in type 1 diabetes. Unmatched junction bases numbered 7, after V lost 4 bases and J lost 8 bases. The germline gives CDR1 SGHDN, CDR2 FVKESK. The CDR3 has 14 residues. All of the isolated RNA was reverse transcribed, so expressed TCRB transcripts were sequenced. Samples drawn from stem cell-like memory T cells averaged about 950,000 reads. This table comes from immunoSEQ multiplex PCR, and its TCRdb copy is limited to in-frame clones, with some not included. The sample shows 35,000 to 50,000 clones, 50% of them seen only once.

Sequenced material: stem cell memory CD4+ T cells from blood. This receptor was obtained from a woman in her twenties or thirties in good health. The chain recombines TRBV14 with TRBJ1-2; the match to TRBD1 covers 10 bases. The DNA for the CDR3 is TGTGCCAGCAGCCCGGACAGGGGGTACTTAGGCTACACCTTC. It yields the protein CASSPDRGYLGYTF.